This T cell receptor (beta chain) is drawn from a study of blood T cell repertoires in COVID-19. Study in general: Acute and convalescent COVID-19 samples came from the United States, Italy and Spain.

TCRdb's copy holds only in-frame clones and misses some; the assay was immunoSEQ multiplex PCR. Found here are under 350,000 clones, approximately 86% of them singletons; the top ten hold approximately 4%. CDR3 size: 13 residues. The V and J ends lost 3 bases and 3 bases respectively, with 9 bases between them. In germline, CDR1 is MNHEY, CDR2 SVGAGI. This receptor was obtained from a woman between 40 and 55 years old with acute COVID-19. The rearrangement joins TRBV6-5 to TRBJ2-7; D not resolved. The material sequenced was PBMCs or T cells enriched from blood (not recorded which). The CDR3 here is CASSYLGGYEQYF. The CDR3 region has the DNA TGTGCCAGCAGTTATCTCGGCGGCTACGAGCAGTACTTC.